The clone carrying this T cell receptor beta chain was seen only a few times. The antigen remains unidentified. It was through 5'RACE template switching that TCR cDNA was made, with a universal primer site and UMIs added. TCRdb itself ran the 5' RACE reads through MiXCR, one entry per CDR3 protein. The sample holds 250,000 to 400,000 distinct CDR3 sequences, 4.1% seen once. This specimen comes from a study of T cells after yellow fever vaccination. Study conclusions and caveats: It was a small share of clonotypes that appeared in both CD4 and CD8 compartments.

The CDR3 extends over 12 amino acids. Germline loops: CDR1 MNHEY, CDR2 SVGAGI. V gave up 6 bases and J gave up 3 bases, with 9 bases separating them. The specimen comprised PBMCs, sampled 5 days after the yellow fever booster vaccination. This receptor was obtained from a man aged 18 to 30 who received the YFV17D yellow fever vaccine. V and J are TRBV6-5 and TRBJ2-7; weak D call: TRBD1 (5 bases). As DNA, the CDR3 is TGTGCCAGCAGCCTCAGGGACTACGAGCAGTACGTC. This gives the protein CASSLRDYEQYV.